This T cell receptor beta chain appears in the sequencing data of a study of shared clonotypes between healthy human individuals. The study, taken as a whole, reports: Four donors showed sharing of around 5% of naive CD4 clonotypes. Lower generation probabilities were found for non-shared clonotypes than for those shared by all four donors.

Germline values: CDR1 SNHLY, CDR2 FYNNEI. Trimming shortened V by 2 bases and J by 4 bases, and 14 bases separated the two germline ends. The CDR3 has 15 amino acids. Clones were sequenced by immunoSEQ multiplex PCR, and TCRdb holds only the in-frame ones, with some missing. The repertoire holds some 660,000 clones, 55% to 85% seen once, with around 2% in the top ten. Only a few counts were recorded for this clone. Its specificity is not known. This clonotype originated in a young woman in good health. Specimen: memory CD4+ T cells sorted from blood. Subset noted: CD45RA-negative fraction. This chain joins TRBV2 and TRBJ1-2; D gene unclear. DNA for the CDR3: TGTGCCAGCAGTGAACTCCGGACGGCTTCCTATGGCTACACCTTC. It yields the protein CASSELRTASYGYTF.